Listed here are 5 T cell receptor beta chains from one sample, sequenced in a study of T cell repertoires in cytomegalovirus infection. A single record per CDR3 protein comes from TCRdb applying MiXCR to the reads. Found here are some 500,000 distinct CDR3 sequences, over 35% of them singletons; the top ten hold 48%. No antigen is known for these receptors. The input for sequencing was cultured PBMCs, taken from culture after CMV antigen stimulation. All receptors come from a human donor in good health (CMV status not recorded). Some clones in this sample may be carry-over from other donors' samples.

The rearrangement joins TRBV20-1 to TRBJ2-7; D uncertain. Germline V gene lookup returns CDR1 DFQATT and CDR2 SNEGSKA (reference sequence). With 7 bases removed from V and 0 bases from J, the gap between germline ends came to 10 bases. This CDR3 is built from 12 residues. The CDR3 is CSVWISSYEQYF. The CDR3 bases are TGCAGTGTCTGGATTAGCTCCTACGAGCAGTACTTC.

In this sample, this clonotype turned up a few times. This chain links TRBV12-3 or TRBV12-4 with TRBJ1-5, with D maybe TRBD1 (6 bases). CDR3 length: 17 amino acids. The V gene lost 8 bases and the J gene lost 9 bases, with 29 bases spanning the gap. Here the CDR3 reads CASGTSASGTWRRPQHF. Written as DNA, the CDR3 is TGTGCCAGCGGCACCTCCGCCTCCGGGACATGGCGGCGGCCCCAGCATTTT.

The chain combines TRBV12-5 with TRBJ1-5; D is uncertain. The CDR3 totals 17 residues. V was shortened by 0 bases and J by 3 bases, with 15 bases between the two germline ends. Germline loops: CDR1 LGHNT, CDR2 FRNRAP. The CDR3 here is CASGLVLHAGANQPQHF. The CDR3 DNA reads TGTGCTAGTGGTTTGGTACTTCATGCGGGAGCCAATCAGCCCCAGCATTTT.

This chain links TRBV2 with TRBJ1-2; perhaps TRBD1 as D (5 bases). The CDR3 has 16 amino acids. The V gene's germline CDR1 is SNHLY and CDR2 FYNNEI. V was shortened by 4 bases and J by 3 bases, with 18 bases between the two germline ends. The CDR3 sequence: CASSGVGGNSDYGYTF. The DNA for the CDR3 is TGTGCCAGCAGTGGGGTGGGGGGGAATAGCGACTATGGCTACACCTTC.

A few counts support this clonotype. The V and J genes are TRBV7-2 and TRBJ2-6; possible D gene TRBD1, 5 bases. V lost 1 base, J lost 2 bases, and 9 bases lay in between. CDR3 size: 16 residues. The germline V gene encodes CDR1 SGHTA and CDR2 FQGNSA. The CDR3 DNA reads TGTGCCAGCAGCTTAGAAGGGGTCCCTGGGGCCAACGTCCTGACTTTC. Protein: CASSLEGVPGANVLTF.